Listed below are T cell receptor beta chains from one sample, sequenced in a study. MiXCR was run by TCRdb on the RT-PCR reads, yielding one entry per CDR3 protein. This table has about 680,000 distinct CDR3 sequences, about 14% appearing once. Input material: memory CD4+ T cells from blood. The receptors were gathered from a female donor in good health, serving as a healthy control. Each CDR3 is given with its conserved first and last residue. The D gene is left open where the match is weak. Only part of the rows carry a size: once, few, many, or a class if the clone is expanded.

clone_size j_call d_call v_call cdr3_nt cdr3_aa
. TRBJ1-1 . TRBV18 TGTGCCAGCTCAGCAGCAGGCCAATACACTGAAGCTTTCTTT CASSAAGQYTEAFF
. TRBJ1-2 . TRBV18 TGTGCCAGCTCTCCAAGGATGGACTATGGCTACACCTTC CASSPRMDYGYTF
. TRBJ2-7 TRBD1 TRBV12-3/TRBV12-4 TGTGCCAGCAGTTTAGGGACAGGGAAGCCCGAGCAGTACTTC CASSLGTGKPEQYF
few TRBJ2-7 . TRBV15 TGTGCCACCAGCAGAGCCAACGAGCAGTACTTC CATSRANEQYF
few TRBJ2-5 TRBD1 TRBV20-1 TGCAGTGCTAATTTACCCCAGGGGGCCGGGGAGACCCAGTACTTC CSANLPQGAGETQYF
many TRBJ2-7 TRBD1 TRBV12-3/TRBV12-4 TGTGCCAGCAGTTTCAGCAGGGGGCAGCAGTACTTC CASSFSRGQQYF
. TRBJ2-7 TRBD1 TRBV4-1 TGCGCCAGCAGCCAGGCTTGGGGACAGGGGGATATCGAGCAGTACTTC CASSQAWGQGDIEQYF
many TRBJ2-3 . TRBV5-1 TGCGCCAGCAGCTTTCGACAGTACCCAGATACGCAGTATTTT CASSFRQYPDTQYF
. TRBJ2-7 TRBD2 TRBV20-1 TGCAGTGCTAGAGATGCTGGACTAGCGGCCTACGAGCAGTACTTC CSARDAGLAAYEQYF
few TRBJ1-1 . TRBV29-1 TGCAGCGCTGGGGCACAAGCGACTGAAGCTTTCTTT CSAGAQATEAFF
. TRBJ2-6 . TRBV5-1 TGCGCCAGCAGCTTCGAGATCTCTGGGGCCAACGTCCTGACTTTC CASSFEISGANVLTF
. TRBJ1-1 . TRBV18 TGTGCCAGCTCACCTCTCAGTACGGGGACGGGTGAAGCTTTCTTT CASSPLSTGTGEAFF
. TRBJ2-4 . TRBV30 TGTGCCTGGGAGGCGGCGGGAAATGCCAAAAACATTCAGTACTTC CAWEAAGNAKNIQYF
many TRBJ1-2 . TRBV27 TGTGCCAGCAGTTCAGGGGCTAACTATGGCTACACCTTC CASSSGANYGYTF
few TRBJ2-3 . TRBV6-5 TGTGCCAGCAAGGGCGGCTACGGCTCTAGCACAGATACGCAGTATTTT CASKGGYGSSTDTQYF
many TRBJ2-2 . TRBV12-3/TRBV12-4 TGTGCCAGCACCCCCGTATCCGGGGAGCTGTTTTTT CASTPVSGELFF
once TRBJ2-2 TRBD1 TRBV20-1 TGCAGTGCTAGAGATAACAGGGGGTGGACCGGGGAGCTGTTTTTT CSARDNRGWTGELFF
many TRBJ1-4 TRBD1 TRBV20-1 TGCAGTGCCGGACAGGGTATTGAAAAACTGTTTTTT CSAGQGIEKLFF
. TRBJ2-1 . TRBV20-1 TGCAGTGGCTTCAGGAGTTCCTACAATGAGCAGTTCTTC CSGFRSSYNEQFF
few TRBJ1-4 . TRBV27 TGTGCCAGCAGTTTATCAAGGGAGGGGGTCAAGGGTGAAAAACTGTTTTTT CASSLSREGVKGEKLFF
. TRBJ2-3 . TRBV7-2 TGTGCCAGCAGCTCCCGAGTGCCCGGGACGCAAGATACGCAGTATTTT CASSSRVPGTQDTQYF
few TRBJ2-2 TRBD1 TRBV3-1 TGTGCCAGCAGACTGGGACAGGGGGCCCCCGGGGAGCTGTTTTTT CASRLGQGAPGELFF
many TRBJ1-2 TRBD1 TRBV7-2 TGTGCCAGCAGCCCTTCGACAGGGTCGTATGGCTACACCTTC CASSPSTGSYGYTF
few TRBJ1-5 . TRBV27 TGTGCCAGCAGTTTCAAAAGCCCCAACAGGGTAGCGAGCAATCAGCCCCAGCATTTT CASSFKSPNRVASNQPQHF
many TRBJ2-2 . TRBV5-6 TGTGCCAGCAGCTTATGGGTACTCGCAGAAAACACCGGGGAGCTGTTTTTT CASSLWVLAENTGELFF
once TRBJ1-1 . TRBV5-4 TGTGCCAGCAGCTGGGGGCGGGGGCGCGGTTCGACTGAAGCTTTCTTT CASSWGRGRGSTEAFF
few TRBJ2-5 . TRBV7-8 TGTGCCAGCAGCTTAGGGGTTGTGGTCAGCTCCCAAGAGACCCAGTACTTC CASSLGVVVSSQETQYF
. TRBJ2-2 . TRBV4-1 TGCGCCAGCAGCCATCAGAAGGAGCTGTTTTTT CASSHQKELFF
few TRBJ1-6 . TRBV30 TGTGCCTGGATTAGGGCAGGGATGTCACCCCTCCACTTT CAWIRAGMSPLHF
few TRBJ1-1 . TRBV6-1 TGTGCCAGCACTAGGGGAGGGAGCACTGAAGCTTTCTTT CASTRGGSTEAFF
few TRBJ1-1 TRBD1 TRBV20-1 TGCAGTGCTGCCGACAGGGCCGAAGCTTTCTTT CSAADRAEAFF
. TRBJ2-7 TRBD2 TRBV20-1 TGCAGTGCTAGAAAGGCCCTAGCGGCGACCTACGAGCAGTACTTC CSARKALAATYEQYF